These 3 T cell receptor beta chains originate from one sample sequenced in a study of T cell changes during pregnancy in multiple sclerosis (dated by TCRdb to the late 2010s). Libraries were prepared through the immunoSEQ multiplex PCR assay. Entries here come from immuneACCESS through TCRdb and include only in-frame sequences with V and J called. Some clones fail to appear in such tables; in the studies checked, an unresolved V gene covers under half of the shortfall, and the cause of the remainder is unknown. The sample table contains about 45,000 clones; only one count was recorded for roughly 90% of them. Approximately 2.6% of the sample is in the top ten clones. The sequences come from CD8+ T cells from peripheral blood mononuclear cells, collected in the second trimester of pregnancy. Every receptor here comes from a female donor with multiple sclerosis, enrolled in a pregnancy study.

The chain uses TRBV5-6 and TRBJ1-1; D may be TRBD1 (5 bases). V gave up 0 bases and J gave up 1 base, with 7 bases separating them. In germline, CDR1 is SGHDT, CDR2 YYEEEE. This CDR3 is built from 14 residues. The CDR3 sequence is CASSLAGGNTEAFF. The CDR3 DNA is TGTGCCAGCAGCTTGGCCGGGGGGAACACTGAAGCTTTCTTT.

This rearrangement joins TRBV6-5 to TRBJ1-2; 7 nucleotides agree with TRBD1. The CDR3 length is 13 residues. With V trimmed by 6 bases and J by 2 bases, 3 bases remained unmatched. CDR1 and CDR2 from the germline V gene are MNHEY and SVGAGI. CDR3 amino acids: CASSDRENYGYTF. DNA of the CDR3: TGTGCCAGCAGCGACAGGGAGAACTATGGCTACACCTTC.

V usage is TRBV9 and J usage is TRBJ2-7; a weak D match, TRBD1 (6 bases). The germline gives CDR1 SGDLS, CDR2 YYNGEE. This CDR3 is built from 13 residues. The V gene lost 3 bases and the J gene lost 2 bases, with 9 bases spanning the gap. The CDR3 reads CASSGDTPYEQYF. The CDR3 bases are TGTGCCAGCAGCGGGGACACCCCCTACGAGCAGTACTTC.